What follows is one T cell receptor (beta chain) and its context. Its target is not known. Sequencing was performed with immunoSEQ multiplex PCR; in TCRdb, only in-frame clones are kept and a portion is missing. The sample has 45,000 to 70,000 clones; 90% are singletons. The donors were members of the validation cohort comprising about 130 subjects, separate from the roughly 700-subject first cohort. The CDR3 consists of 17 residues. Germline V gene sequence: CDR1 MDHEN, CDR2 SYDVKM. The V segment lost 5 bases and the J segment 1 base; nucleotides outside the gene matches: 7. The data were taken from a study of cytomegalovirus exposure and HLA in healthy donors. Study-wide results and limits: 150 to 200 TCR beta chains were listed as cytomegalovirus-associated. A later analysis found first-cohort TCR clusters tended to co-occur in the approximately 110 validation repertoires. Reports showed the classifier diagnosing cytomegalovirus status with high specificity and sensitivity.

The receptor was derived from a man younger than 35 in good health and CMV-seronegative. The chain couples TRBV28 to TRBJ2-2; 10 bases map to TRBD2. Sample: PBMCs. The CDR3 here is CASSPIAGGLNTGELFF. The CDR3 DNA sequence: TGTGCCAGCAGTCCAATAGCGGGAGGCTTGAACACCGGGGAGCTGTTTTTT. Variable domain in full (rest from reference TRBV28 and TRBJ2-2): DVKVTQSSRYLVKRTGEKVFLECVQDMDHENMFWYRQDPGLGLRLIYFSYDVKMKEKGDIPEGYSVSREKKERFSLILESASTNQTSMYLCASSPIAGGLNTGELFFGEGSRLTVL.